This T cell receptor beta chain is drawn from a study of blood T cell repertoires in COVID-19. Background on the study: Specimens from acute and convalescent COVID-19 originated in the United States, Italy and Spain.

Participants were aged 18 to 89 years, lived in 20 to 25 US areas, and enrolled virtually. Participant reports of clinical history set cohort assignment. Germline CDR1 MNHEY, CDR2 SMNVEV (reference sequence). This CDR3 region has 13 residues. V gave up 7 bases and J gave up 1 base, with 10 bases separating them. Per the study methods: The authors estimated nucleated cell counts from reference gene primer amplification. The table came from immunoSEQ multiplex PCR; TCRdb's copy has only in-frame clones and leaves some out. V, J and clone size derive from that table, while D and trimming were established from the DNA sequence. This sample has 150,000 or so clones, with approximately 90% found just once.

This rearrangement joins TRBV27 to TRBJ1-1; possible D gene TRBD1, 6 bases. Material for sequencing was PBMCs or T cells enriched from blood (not recorded which). The TCR originated in a woman aged 25 to 39 with acute COVID-19. The CDR3 region has the DNA TGTGCCAGCATCGGACAGCCGAACACTGAAGCTTTCTTT. It translates to CASIGQPNTEAFF.